This is a list of T cell receptor beta chains from one sample in a study of blood T cell repertoires in COVID-19. Produced via immunoSEQ multiplex PCR; TCRdb's table is partial and in-frame only. The sample lists tens of thousands of clones, 65% to 90% seen once, with about a sixth in the top ten. Sequencing was carried out using peripheral blood. Receptors originate from a human donor in a cohort sampled during active COVID-19. Both conserved end residues are part of each CDR3. The D gene is left open where the match is weak. Not every row has a clone size; where given, it reads once, few, many or a size class.

j_call v_call cdr3_length d_call clone_size cdr3_aa cdr3_nt
TRBJ1-2 TRBV7-2 16 TRBD1 once CASSLAIQGDDYGYTF TGTGCCAGCAGCTTAGCGATTCAGGGGGATGACTATGGCTACACCTTC
TRBJ1-1 TRBV6-1 16 - - CASSEGEMWGDTEAFF TGTGCCAGCAGTGAAGGGGAGATGTGGGGGGACACTGAAGCTTTCTTT
TRBJ1-5 TRBV19 15 TRBD1 - CASSIGGRGDQPQHF TGTGCCAGTAGTATAGGTGGCAGGGGGGATCAGCCCCAGCATTTT
TRBJ1-3 TRBV4-2 17 - - CASSHPSRTTSGNTIYF TGTGCCAGCAGCCATCCCTCCCGGACAACCTCTGGAAACACCATATATTTT
TRBJ2-7 TRBV7-2 15 TRBD1 - CASSSGQPRTYEQYF TGTGCCAGCAGCTCGGGACAGCCGAGGACCTACGAGCAGTACTTC
TRBJ2-1 TRBV5-1 16 TRBD2 - CASRPTGGSSYNEQFF TGCGCCAGCAGACCGACGGGGGGGAGCTCCTACAATGAGCAGTTCTTC
TRBJ1-2 TRBV6-5 14 TRBD1 - CASRTTTGIYGYTF TGTGCCAGCAGAACGACGACAGGGATCTATGGCTACACCTTC
TRBJ2-1 TRBV6-2/TRBV6-3 16 TRBD1 - CASSTKTGARYNEQFF TGTGCCAGCAGCACGAAGACAGGGGCGAGATACAATGAGCAGTTCTTC
TRBJ1-6 TRBV3-1/TRBV3-2 13 - - CASRAGQISPLHF TGTGCCAGCAGAGCCGGACAGATTTCACCCCTCCACTTT
TRBJ1-4 TRBV3-1/TRBV3-2 16 - - CASSQELAGSNEKLFF TGTGCCAGCAGCCAAGAATTGGCAGGGTCTAATGAAAAACTGTTTTTT
TRBJ2-5 TRBV19 13 TRBD1 - CASIDRARETQYF TGTGCCAGTATAGACAGGGCAAGGGAGACCCAGTACTTC
TRBJ1-6 TRBV11-2 15 - - CASSLVQGWDSPLHF TGTGCCAGCAGCTTAGTACAGGGCTGGGATTCACCCCTCCACTTT
TRBJ2-3 TRBV18 17 TRBD1 - CASSPMRQGVLTDTQYF TGTGCCAGCTCACCAATGCGGCAGGGGGTATTGACAGATACGCAGTATTTT
TRBJ2-1 TRBV7-2 12 - - CASSSFSVEQFF TGTGCCAGCAGCTCCTTTAGTGTAGAGCAGTTCTTC
TRBJ2-3 TRBV7-2 14 - - CASSPQGVSDTQYF TGTGCCAGCAGCCCACAGGGTGTATCAGATACGCAGTATTTT
TRBJ1-6 TRBV7-9 15 - - CASSSGAGQFSPLHF TGTGCCAGCAGCTCAGGGGCCGGACAGTTTTCACCCCTCCACTTT
TRBJ1-6 TRBV5-1 15 TRBD1 - CASSLGDRGAWALHF TGCGCCAGCAGCTTGGGAGACAGGGGGGCTTGGGCCCTCCACTTT
TRBJ1-6 TRBV19 15 - - CASSIASSYNSPLHF TGTGCCAGTAGTATCGCGAGCTCCTATAATTCACCCCTCCACTTT
TRBJ2-7 TRBV28 15 - - CASSGQGPQSYEQYF TGTGCCAGCAGCGGACAAGGTCCCCAAAGCTACGAGCAGTACTTC
TRBJ1-4 TRBV9 15 - - CASSPSPRREEKLFF TGTGCCAGCAGCCCATCCCCCCGGAGGGAAGAAAAACTGTTTTTT
TRBJ2-5 TRBV10-3 14 TRBD1 - CAIRGTAVEETQYF TGTGCCATCAGAGGGACAGCGGTTGAAGAGACCCAGTACTTC
TRBJ1-4 TRBV7-9 13 - once CASSRDLNEKLFF TGTGCCAGCAGCCGGGATCTTAATGAAAAACTGTTTTTT